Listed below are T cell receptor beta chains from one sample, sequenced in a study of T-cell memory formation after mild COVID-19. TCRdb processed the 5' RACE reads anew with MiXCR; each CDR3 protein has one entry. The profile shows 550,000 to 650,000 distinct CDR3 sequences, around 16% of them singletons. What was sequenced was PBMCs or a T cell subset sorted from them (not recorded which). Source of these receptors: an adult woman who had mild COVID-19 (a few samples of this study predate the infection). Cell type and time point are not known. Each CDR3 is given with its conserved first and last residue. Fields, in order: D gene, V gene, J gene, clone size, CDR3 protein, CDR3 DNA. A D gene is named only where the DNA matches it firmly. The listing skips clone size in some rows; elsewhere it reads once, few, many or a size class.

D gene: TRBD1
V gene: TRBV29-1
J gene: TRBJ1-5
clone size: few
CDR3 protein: CSVAHRGDQPQHF
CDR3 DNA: TGCAGCGTCGCGCACAGGGGGGATCAGCCCCAGCATTTT

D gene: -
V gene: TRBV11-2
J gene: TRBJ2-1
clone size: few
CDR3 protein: CASSLIGGLYNEQFF
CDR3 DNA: TGTGCCAGCAGCTTAATCGGGGGGCTCTACAATGAGCAGTTCTTC

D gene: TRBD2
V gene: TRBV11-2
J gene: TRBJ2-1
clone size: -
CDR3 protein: CASSLAAGGPHNEQFF
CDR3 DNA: TGTGCCAGCAGCTTAGCTGCGGGAGGCCCCCACAATGAGCAGTTCTTC

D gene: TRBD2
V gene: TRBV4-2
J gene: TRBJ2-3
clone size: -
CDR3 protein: CASSQASGGRKDTQYF
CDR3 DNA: TGTGCCAGCAGCCAAGCGAGCGGGGGTCGGAAAGATACGCAGTATTTT

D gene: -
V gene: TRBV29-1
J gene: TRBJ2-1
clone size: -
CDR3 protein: CSVEDLGRGSSYNEQFF
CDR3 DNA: TGCAGCGTTGAAGATCTGGGGCGGGGAAGCTCCTACAATGAGCAGTTCTTC

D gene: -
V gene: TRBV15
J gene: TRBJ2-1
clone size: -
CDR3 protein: CATSPTGINEQFF
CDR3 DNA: TGTGCCACCAGCCCAACAGGGATTAATGAGCAGTTCTTC

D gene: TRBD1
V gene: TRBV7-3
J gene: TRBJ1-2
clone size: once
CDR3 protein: CASSQTGQGWDGYTF
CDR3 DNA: TGTGCCAGCAGCCAAACGGGACAGGGATGGGATGGCTACACCTTC

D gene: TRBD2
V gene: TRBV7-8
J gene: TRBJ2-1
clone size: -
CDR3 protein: CASSLELAGGNEQFF
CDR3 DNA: TGTGCCAGCAGCTTAGAGCTAGCGGGAGGCAATGAGCAGTTCTTC

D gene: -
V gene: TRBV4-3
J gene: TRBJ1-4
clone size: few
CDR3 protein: CASSQEADSGEKLFF
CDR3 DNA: TGCGCCAGCAGCCAAGAGGCAGACTCGGGAGAAAAACTGTTTTTT

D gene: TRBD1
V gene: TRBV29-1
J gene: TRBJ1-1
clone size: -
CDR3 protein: CSGSTGDDNTEAFF
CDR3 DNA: TGCAGCGGCAGTACAGGGGATGATAACACTGAAGCTTTCTTT

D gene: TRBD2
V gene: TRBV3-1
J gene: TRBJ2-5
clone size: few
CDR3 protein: CASSHSTGGLVGGTQYF
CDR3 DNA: TGTGCCAGCAGCCATTCAACGGGGGGGTTGGTCGGCGGGACCCAGTACTTC

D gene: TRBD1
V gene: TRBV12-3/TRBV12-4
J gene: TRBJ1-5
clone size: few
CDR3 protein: CASDRGASGYSNQPQHF
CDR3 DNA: TGTGCCAGCGACAGGGGCGCCTCGGGTTATAGCAATCAGCCCCAGCATTTT

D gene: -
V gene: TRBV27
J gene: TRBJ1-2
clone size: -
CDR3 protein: CASRDSPYGYTF
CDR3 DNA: TGTGCCAGCAGAGACAGCCCTTATGGCTACACCTTC

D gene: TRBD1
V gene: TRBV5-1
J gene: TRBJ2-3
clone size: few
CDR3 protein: CASSSGTVQFTDTQYF
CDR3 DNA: TGCGCCAGCAGCTCCGGGACAGTTCAGTTCACAGATACGCAGTATTTT

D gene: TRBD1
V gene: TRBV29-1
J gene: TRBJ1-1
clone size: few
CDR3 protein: CSVEGWGTVNTEAFF
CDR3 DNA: TGCAGCGTTGAGGGTTGGGGGACAGTTAACACTGAAGCTTTCTTT

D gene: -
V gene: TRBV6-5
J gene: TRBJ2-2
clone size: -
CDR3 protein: CASSYSTQLNTGELFF
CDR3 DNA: TGTGCCAGCAGTTACTCGACCCAGCTGAACACCGGGGAGCTGTTTTTT

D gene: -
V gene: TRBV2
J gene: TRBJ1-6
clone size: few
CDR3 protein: CASSELRNSLNSPLHF
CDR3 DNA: TGTGCCAGCAGTGAACTGAGGAACAGTTTAAATTCACCCCTCCACTTT

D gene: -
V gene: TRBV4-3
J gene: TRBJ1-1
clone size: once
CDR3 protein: CASSQERGGRTEAFF
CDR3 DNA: TGCGCCAGCAGCCAGGAAAGAGGGGGGCGGACTGAAGCTTTCTTT

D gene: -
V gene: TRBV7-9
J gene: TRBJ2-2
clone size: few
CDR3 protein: CASSLVRELFF
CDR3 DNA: TGTGCCAGCAGCTTGGTCCGCGAGCTGTTTTTT

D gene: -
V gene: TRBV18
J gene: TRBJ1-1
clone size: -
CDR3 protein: CASSQMEGSGFSEAFF
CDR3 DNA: TGTGCCAGCTCACAAATGGAGGGGTCCGGGTTTAGTGAAGCTTTCTTT

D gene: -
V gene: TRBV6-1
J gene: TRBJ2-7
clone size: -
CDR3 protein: CASSEAQGYKQYF
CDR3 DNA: TGTGCCAGCAGTGAAGCGCAGGGCTACAAGCAGTACTTC

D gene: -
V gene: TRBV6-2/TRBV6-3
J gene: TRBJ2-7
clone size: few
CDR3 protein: CASSLRLGEQYF
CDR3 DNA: TGTGCCAGCAGTCTTAGGTTGGGGGAGCAGTACTTC

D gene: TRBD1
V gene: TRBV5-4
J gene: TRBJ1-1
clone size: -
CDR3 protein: CASSSGQGTMNTEAFF
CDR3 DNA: TGTGCCAGCAGCTCAGGACAGGGCACCATGAACACTGAAGCTTTCTTT